This T cell receptor beta chain stems from a study of identical twins. Overall study results and limits: Zero-insertion analyses were open to partial confounding by invariant MAIT and iNKT cells. Insertions were reduced in abundant cord blood beta clonotypes but not in memory repertoires. The study reached conclusions through statistical analysis that was cross-sectional, not following the same donors.

Details on this clonotype: Its cognate antigen is unknown.

Unique molecular identifiers were present on cDNA, and template switching added a universal primer site. TCRdb independently ran MiXCR on the 5' RACE reads; one entry per CDR3 protein. The table lists a few hundred thousand distinct CDR3 sequences, 9% to 10% of them singletons. Germline lookup yields CDR1 MNHNS and CDR2 SASEGT. This CDR3 is 14 amino acids long. The V and J ends lost 3 bases and 8 bases, in that order; junction bases with no gene match: 3. The sequenced material came from naive T cells sorted from blood. The sequence was collected from a woman aged 45-65 years in good health. This chain uses TRBV6-1 with TRBJ2-2; 10 bases fit TRBD2. The CDR3 DNA reads as TGTGCCAGCAGTGAGCTAGCGGGAGCTGGGGAGCTGTTTTTT. This sequence encodes CASSELAGAGELFF.